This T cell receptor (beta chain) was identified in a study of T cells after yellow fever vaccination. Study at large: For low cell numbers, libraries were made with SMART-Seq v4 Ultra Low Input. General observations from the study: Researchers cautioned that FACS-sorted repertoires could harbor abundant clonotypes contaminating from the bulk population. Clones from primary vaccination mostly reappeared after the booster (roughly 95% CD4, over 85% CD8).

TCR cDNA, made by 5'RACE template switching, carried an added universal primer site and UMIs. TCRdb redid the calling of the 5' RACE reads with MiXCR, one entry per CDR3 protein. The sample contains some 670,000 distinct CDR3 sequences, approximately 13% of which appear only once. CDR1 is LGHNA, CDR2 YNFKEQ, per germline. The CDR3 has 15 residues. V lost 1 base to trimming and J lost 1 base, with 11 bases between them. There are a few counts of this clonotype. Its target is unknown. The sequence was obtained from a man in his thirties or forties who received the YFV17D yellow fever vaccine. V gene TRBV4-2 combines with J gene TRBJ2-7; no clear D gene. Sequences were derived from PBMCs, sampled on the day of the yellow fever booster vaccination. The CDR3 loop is CASSQAQQQSYEQYF. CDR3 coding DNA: TGTGCCAGCAGCCAAGCACAGCAGCAGTCCTACGAGCAGTACTTC.